The 27 T cell receptor beta chains listed next were all sequenced from one sample in a study of blood T cell repertoires in COVID-19. Repertoires were generated with immunoSEQ multiplex PCR, while TCRdb's copy carries only in-frame clones and drops some. The table includes 200,000 or so clones, about 90% detected once. Source material: PBMCs or T cells enriched from blood (not recorded which). These receptors were obtained from a woman aged 25 to 39 who had been exposed to COVID-19.

The genes are TRBV18 and TRBJ2-2, with D possibly being TRBD2 (5 bases). Trimming took off 5 bases at V and 2 bases at J, with 15 bases between the two ends. Germline loops: CDR1 KGHSH, CDR2 LQKENI. The CDR3 covers 16 residues. The CDR3 nucleotides read TGTGCCAGCTCATTTGGAGGATCAGGAAACACCGGGGAGCTGTTTTTT. This sequence encodes CASSFGGSGNTGELFF.

The J gene is TRBJ2-5, the V gene TRBV5-4, with TRBD1 matching 9 bases. CDR1 SGHNT and CDR2 YYREEE come from the germline V gene (reference sequence). V shed 4 bases, J shed 4 bases, and the junction held 8 bases outside the gene matches. The CDR3 is 15 amino acids. In DNA, the CDR3 is TGTGCCAGCAGCGTGACAGGGGGAATCGGAGAGACCCAGTACTTC. This gives the protein CASSVTGGIGETQYF.

The chain combines TRBV18 with TRBJ2-5, with TRBD1 matching over 7 bases. The CDR3 totals 14 residues. The J segment lost 5 bases and the V segment lost 6 bases, leaving 9 bases of the junction unmatched. The germline V gene has CDR1 KGHSH and CDR2 LQKENI. CDR3 nucleotides: TGTGCCAGCTCCCGGGACAGTCCCCGGGAGACCCAGTACTTC. Its protein product is CASSRDSPRETQYF.

This chain uses TRBV10-1 with TRBJ2-1; 9 nucleotides align to TRBD2. The V segment lost 2 bases and the J segment 10 bases; nucleotides outside the gene matches: 12. The CDR3 runs to 16 residues. Germline V CDR1 and CDR2: WNHNN, SYGVQD (reference sequence). CDR3 sequence: CASSEATLAGVKEQFF. The CDR3 DNA reads as TGCGCCAGCAGTGAGGCGACCTTAGCGGGAGTCAAGGAGCAGTTCTTC.

This chain uses TRBV10-3 with TRBJ2-7; TRBD2 agrees at 8 bases. The J segment lost 4 bases and the V segment lost 11 bases, leaving 10 bases of the junction unmatched. The CDR3 runs to 13 residues. The germline V gene has CDR1 ENHRY and CDR2 SYGVKD. CDR3 in amino acids: CALEERESYEQYF. Here the CDR3 DNA reads TGTGCCTTGGAGGAGCGGGAGTCTTACGAGCAGTACTTC.

This chain links TRBV27 with TRBJ1-5; D gene ambiguous. The CDR3 length is 14 residues. V gave up 2 bases and J gave up 0 bases, with 5 bases separating them. CDR1 is MNHEY, CDR2 SMNVEV, per germline (reference sequence). The CDR3 reads CASSLAYSNQPQHF. The DNA of the CDR3 is TGTGCCAGCAGTTTAGCCTATAGCAATCAGCCCCAGCATTTT.

In this sample, this clone turned up once. This chain joins TRBV14 and TRBJ1-2; 9 nucleotides match TRBD1. CDR3 length: 14 amino acids. Germline CDR1 is SGHDN and CDR2 is FVKESK. V dropped 4 bases and J dropped 4; count of bases not matched to a gene: 4. CDR3 bases: TGTGCCAGCAGCCGGACAGGGGTCGCCTATGGCTACACCTTC. This gives the protein CASSRTGVAYGYTF.

The chain links TRBV7-9 to TRBJ1-2; 10 bases match TRBD1. Trimming took 5 bases from V and 2 from J; bases not matched to a gene: 5. This CDR3 has 15 amino acids. Germline V gives CDR1 SEHNR, CDR2 FQNEAQ (reference sequence). In nucleotides, the CDR3 is TGTGCCAGCAGCACGACAGGGGGCGCGAACTATGGCTACACCTTC. As protein: CASSTTGGANYGYTF. The entire variable domain, with the rest obtained from reference TRBV7-9 and TRBJ1-2, is as follows: DTGVSQNPRHKITKRGQNVTFRCDPISEHNRLYWYRQTLGQGPEFLTYFQNEAQLEKSRLLSDRFSAERPKGSFSTLEIQRTEQGDSAMYLCASSTTGGANYGYTFGSGTRLTVV.

This clone was observed a few times. For the CDR3, the DNA is TGTGCCACGGCACCAGGGGTAGCTTCACCCCTCCACTTT. Translated, it gives CATAPGVASPLHF. V is TRBV6-5 and J is TRBJ1-6; D perhaps matches TRBD1 (6 bases). Germline CDR1 is MNHEY and CDR2 is SVGAGI. The CDR3 contains 13 residues. V was shortened by 10 bases and J by 9 bases, with 16 bases between the two germline ends.

The gene calls are TRBV10-3 and TRBJ2-3, with 10 bases fitting TRBD2. Trimming at V came to 4 bases and at J to 4 bases, leaving 8 bases not matched to a gene. CDR3 length equals 16 residues. The germline V gene encodes CDR1 ENHRY and CDR2 SYGVKD. The CDR3, as DNA: TGTGCCATCAGTGTTCTAGCGGGAGCATTAGCAGATACGCAGTATTTT. Amino acid sequence: CAISVLAGALADTQYF.

The V call is TRBV18, the J call TRBJ1-5; D call uncertain. Deletions cut 3 bases from V and 0 bases from J, with 9 bases between. Germline-derived CDR1 and CDR2 are KGHSH and LQKENI. The CDR3 sequence is 15 residues long. The CDR3 DNA sequence: TGTGCCAGCTCACCGGAGGGAGTTAGCAATCAGCCCCAGCATTTT. Translated, it gives CASSPEGVSNQPQHF.

J is TRBJ1-5 and V is TRBV12-3 or TRBV12-4; TRBD1 is a possible D gene (5 bases). V was pared by 4 bases and J by 11 bases, with 12 bases between. This CDR3 region has 12 residues. DNA for the CDR3: TGTGCCAGCAGTTCCTCCGGGGGAACCCAGCATTTT. Protein sequence: CASSSSGGTQHF.

The chain carries TRBV7-9 and TRBJ1-5; D ambiguous. Trimming stripped 4 bases from V and 4 bases from J, with 14 bases between. Germline V CDR1 and CDR2: SEHNR, FQNEAQ (reference sequence). The CDR3 contains 15 residues. The CDR3 is CASSSRAQPNQPQHF. CDR3 nucleotide sequence: TGTGCCAGCAGCTCTCGAGCCCAACCTAATCAGCCCCAGCATTTT.

This chain connects TRBV11-2 to TRBJ1-1; tentatively, D is TRBD1 (5 bases). This CDR3 has 14 amino acids. Germline CDR1 is SGHAT and CDR2 is FQNNGV. Deletions cut 5 bases from V and 2 bases from J, with 12 bases between. The chain's CDR3 is CASSAGTINTEAFF. The CDR3 DNA follows: TGTGCCAGCAGCGCGGGGACGATAAACACTGAAGCTTTCTTT. The full variable domain, completed using reference TRBV11-2 and TRBJ1-1, is EAGVAQSPRYKIIEKRQSVAFWCNPISGHATLYWYQQILGQGPKLLIQFQNNGVVDDSQLPKDRFSAERLKGVDSTLKIQPAKLEDSAVYLCASSAGTINTEAFFGQGTRLTVV.

The V gene is TRBV29-1, the J gene TRBJ1-1; a weak D match, TRBD1 (5 bases). Germline V CDR1 and CDR2: SQVTM, ANQGSEA. This CDR3 region has 12 residues. V lost 6 bases to trimming and J lost 0 bases, with 8 bases between them. CDR3 nucleotides: TGCAGCGTCCGACAGTTGAACACTGAAGCTTTCTTT. Translation: CSVRQLNTEAFF.

The chain links TRBV7-6 to TRBJ1-1; D not resolved. Trimming took 7 bases from V and 0 from J, leaving 18 bases between them. The CDR3 totals 16 residues. The germline gives CDR1 SGHVS, CDR2 FNYEAQ. CDR3 loop: CASTPGGGLMNTEAFF. The CDR3, as DNA: TGTGCCAGCACCCCCGGCGGCGGACTAATGAACACTGAAGCTTTCTTT.

J is TRBJ1-4 and V is TRBV4-1, with no clear D. V lost 0 bases to trimming and J lost 0 bases, with 8 bases between them. The CDR3 covers 16 residues. Germline V lookup: CDR1 MGHRA, CDR2 YSYEKL. The CDR3 sequence is CASSQDMGATNEKLFF. Written as DNA, the CDR3 is TGCGCCAGCAGCCAAGATATGGGCGCAACTAATGAAAAACTGTTTTTT.

The V call is TRBV28, the J call TRBJ2-5; 8 nucleotides line up with TRBD2. The V gene end was trimmed by 2 bases and the J gene end by 1 base; junction bases not matched to a gene: 6. CDR3 length: 16 amino acids. The germline gives CDR1 MDHEN, CDR2 SYDVKM. The CDR3 sequence is CASSLGSGRGQETQYF. CDR3 nucleotides: TGTGCCAGCAGTTTAGGGAGCGGGAGAGGCCAAGAGACCCAGTACTTC.

The rearrangement uses TRBV24-1 and TRBJ1-5; TRBD1 might be the D (6 bases). V lost 7 bases to trimming and J lost 7 bases, with 19 bases between them. This CDR3 contains 15 residues. The V gene's germline CDR1 is KGHDR and CDR2 SFDVKD. CDR3 sequence: CATSASQGGGQPQHF. DNA of the CDR3: TGTGCCACCAGCGCCTCACAGGGTGGAGGACAGCCCCAGCATTTT.

The gene calls are TRBV6-2 or TRBV6-3 and TRBJ2-1; D possibly corresponds to TRBD1 (5 bases). Germline V gives CDR1 MNHEY, CDR2 SVGEGT. With 2 bases removed from V and 8 bases from J, the gap between germline ends came to 13 bases. The CDR3 covers 14 residues. The CDR3 DNA sequence: TGTGCCAGCAGTTACGGGTTTATAGGGGATGAGCAGTTCTTC. Encoded protein: CASSYGFIGDEQFF.

The chain combines TRBV28 with TRBJ1-2; the D is unclear. This CDR3 has 9 residues. Germline CDR1 MDHEN, CDR2 SYDVKM. V shed 9 bases and J shed 7 bases, with 6 bases lying between them. Written as DNA, the CDR3 is TGTGCCAGTCCTAGTGGCTACACCTTC. Protein sequence: CASPSGYTF.

The chain carries TRBV6-1 and TRBJ1-2; TRBD1 might be the D (5 bases). Deletions cut 6 bases from V and 6 bases from J, with 14 bases between. Germline loops: CDR1 MNHNS, CDR2 SASEGT. The CDR3 contains 13 residues. The CDR3 bases are TGTGCCAGCAGGAAAGGGGATTTCGATGGCTACACCTTC. It translates to CASRKGDFDGYTF.

The gene calls are TRBV7-3 and TRBJ2-5; 10 bases match TRBD2. V lost 1 base to trimming and J lost 4 bases; unmatched junction nucleotides: 6. The CDR3 extends over 16 amino acids. Germline CDR1 reads SGHTA; CDR2 reads FQGTGA. CDR3 in amino acids: CASSLNPSGSRETQYF. The CDR3 DNA reads as TGTGCCAGCAGCTTAAACCCTAGCGGGAGCAGAGAGACCCAGTACTTC.

The chain links TRBV6-5 to TRBJ1-6; possible D gene TRBD1, 6 bases. This CDR3 contains 15 residues. Trimming pared 6 bases from V and 6 bases from J, leaving 15 bases between. The germline gives CDR1 MNHEY, CDR2 SVGAGI. The CDR3 DNA follows: TGTGCCAGCAGAAAGGGGGGGTCGGGTAATTCACCCCTCCACTTT. Protein: CASRKGGSGNSPLHF.

This clone has just one count. The chain uses TRBV29-1 and TRBJ1-2, with a possible D match to TRBD1 (5 bases). CDR3 size: 12 residues. Germline V gene data show CDR1 as SQVTM and CDR2 as ANQGSEA. V lost 7 bases and J 2 bases, leaving 11 bases between the germline ends. In DNA, the CDR3 is TGCAGCGGGGGGGGACTAAACTATGGCTACACCTTC. It is translated as CSGGGLNYGYTF.

The chain couples TRBV28 to TRBJ2-1; 14 bases line up with TRBD2. J was trimmed by 10 bases and V by 6 bases; bases with no gene match: 8. CDR1 is MDHEN, CDR2 SYDVKM, per germline. This CDR3 comprises 15 residues. CDR3 nucleotide sequence: TGTGCCAGCAGCCTCGGGACTAGCGGGAGTCGGGAGCAGTTCTTC. It codes for CASSLGTSGSREQFF.

This chain joins TRBV15 and TRBJ2-7; 8 positions match TRBD2. The CDR3 sequence is 15 residues long. J gave up 7 bases and V 4 bases, and 12 bases lay outside the gene matches. Per germline, CDR1 LNHNV and CDR2 YYDKDF (reference sequence). CDR3 region: CATSNPRRGDLEQYF. CDR3 DNA: TGTGCCACCAGCAACCCAAGGCGGGGGGATCTGGAGCAGTACTTC. The variable domain in full, completed from reference TRBV15 and TRBJ2-7, reads DAMVIQNPRYQVTQFGKPVTLSCSQTLNHNVMYWYQQKSSQAPKLLFHYYDKDFNNEADTPDNFQSRRPNTSFCFLDIRSPGLGDTAMYLCATSNPRRGDLEQYFGPGTRLTVT.